The 8 T cell receptor beta chains given below trace back to one sample, sequenced in a study of blood T cell repertoires in COVID-19. Clones were read by immunoSEQ multiplex PCR, and TCRdb kept only the in-frame ones, dropping some. The repertoire holds some 520,000 clones, with approximately 92% as singletons. Input material: peripheral blood. The receptors originated from a man aged 18 to 35 with COVID-19, enrolled during active disease.

The chain links TRBV11-3 to TRBJ2-3, with TRBD2 matching 9 bases. CDR1 and CDR2 from the germline V gene are SGHNT and YENEEA. Unmatched junction bases numbered 3, after V lost 3 bases and J lost 5 bases. The CDR3 sequence is 14 residues long. For the CDR3, the DNA is TGTGCCAGCAGCTTGGGACTAGCTGGAGATACGCAGTATTTT. It translates to CASSLGLAGDTQYF.

This chain joins TRBV4-1 and TRBJ2-1; 8 bases match TRBD1. The CDR3 has 13 residues. Germline CDR1 and CDR2: MGHRA and YSYEKL. Losses at the gene ends were 6 bases for V and 5 bases for J; bases not matched to a gene: 3. The CDR3 DNA sequence: TGCGCCAGCAGTCGGACAGGGAACAATGAGCAGTTCTTC. Translation: CASSRTGNNEQFF.

This chain connects TRBV6-1 to TRBJ2-3, with D perhaps matching TRBD2 (6 bases). Germline CDR1 and CDR2: MNHNS and SASEGT. The CDR3 is 17 amino acids. Between the trimmed V and J ends, which lost 4 bases and 3 bases, there was a span of 20 bases. The CDR3 spells CASSGPRRERTTDTQYF. CDR3 nucleotides: TGTGCCAGCAGTGGTCCCCGGAGGGAGCGGACTACAGATACGCAGTATTTT.

This clone came up a few times. This chain links TRBV7-8 with TRBJ2-5, with D possibly TRBD2 on 5 matching bases. The germline V and J ends were trimmed by 5 bases and 5 bases, with 21 bases remaining between them. CDR3 length: 16 amino acids. Per germline, CDR1 SGHVS and CDR2 FQNEAQ. CDR3: CASSARRGLKVETQYF. The CDR3, as DNA: TGTGCCAGCAGCGCCAGACGAGGGCTAAAGGTGGAGACCCAGTACTTC.

This chain uses TRBV6-5 with TRBJ2-5; 8 bases line up with TRBD1. The germline gives CDR1 MNHEY, CDR2 SVGAGI. This CDR3 has 14 residues. After removal of 6 bases from V and 0 bases from J, the junction contained 3 bases not matched to a gene. The chain's CDR3 is CASSRQGYQETQYF. The CDR3 bases are TGTGCCAGCAGCCGACAGGGGTACCAAGAGACCCAGTACTTC.

This clone was seen only once. This rearrangement joins TRBV5-1 to TRBJ2-7; 7 nucleotides line up with TRBD2. Trimming took 3 bases from V and 6 from J; bases not matched to a gene: 6. Germline values: CDR1 SGHRS, CDR2 YFSETQ. The CDR3 totals 13 residues. CDR3 amino acids: CASSSTSSSEQYF. The CDR3 DNA reads TGCGCCAGCAGCTCGACTAGCTCTTCCGAGCAGTACTTC.

This clone was counted a single time. V and J are TRBV6-5 and TRBJ2-3; the D gene is possibly TRBD2 (6 bases). V lost 2 bases to trimming and J lost 0 bases, with 9 bases between them. The CDR3 is 15 amino acids. The V gene's germline CDR1 is MNHEY and CDR2 SVGAGI. CDR3 loop: CASSYQGLSTDTQYF. CDR3 coding DNA: TGTGCCAGCAGTTACCAGGGACTCAGCACAGATACGCAGTATTTT.

This sequence joins TRBV18 and TRBJ2-7; 9 bases align to TRBD2. V lost 2 bases to trimming and J lost 1 base; unmatched junction nucleotides: 3. The CDR3 is made up of 15 amino acids. Germline V gives CDR1 KGHSH, CDR2 LQKENI. CDR3 in amino acids: CASSPEGLASYEQYF. For the CDR3, the DNA is TGTGCCAGCTCACCAGAGGGACTAGCATCCTACGAGCAGTACTTC.